This T cell receptor beta chain was captured in a study of blood T cell repertoires in COVID-19. On the study more broadly: COVID-19 samples collected from the United States, Italy and Spain covered acute and convalescent phases.

Across about 22 US areas, participants ranged in age from about 18 to 90 years. Cohort allocation depended upon clinical history that participants reported. Libraries were prepared by immunoSEQ multiplex PCR; TCRdb keeps only in-frame clonotypes and omits some of them. The sample lists about 430,000 clones; 85% to 90% were seen once. In its sample, this clone was seen once. CDR1 and CDR2 from the germline V gene are LGHDT and YNNKEL (reference sequence). The germline V and J ends were trimmed by 0 bases and 7 bases, with 6 bases remaining between them. CDR3 size: 12 residues. The receptor's source is a man aged 25 to 45 who had recovered from COVID-19. This chain connects TRBV3-1 (or the pseudogene TRBV3-2) to TRBJ1-1; D call uncertain. Sequencing input: PBMCs or T cells enriched from blood (not recorded which). The CDR3 nucleotides read TGTGCCAGCAGCCAAGACAGGTATGAAGCTTTCTTT. It specifies CASSQDRYEAFF.